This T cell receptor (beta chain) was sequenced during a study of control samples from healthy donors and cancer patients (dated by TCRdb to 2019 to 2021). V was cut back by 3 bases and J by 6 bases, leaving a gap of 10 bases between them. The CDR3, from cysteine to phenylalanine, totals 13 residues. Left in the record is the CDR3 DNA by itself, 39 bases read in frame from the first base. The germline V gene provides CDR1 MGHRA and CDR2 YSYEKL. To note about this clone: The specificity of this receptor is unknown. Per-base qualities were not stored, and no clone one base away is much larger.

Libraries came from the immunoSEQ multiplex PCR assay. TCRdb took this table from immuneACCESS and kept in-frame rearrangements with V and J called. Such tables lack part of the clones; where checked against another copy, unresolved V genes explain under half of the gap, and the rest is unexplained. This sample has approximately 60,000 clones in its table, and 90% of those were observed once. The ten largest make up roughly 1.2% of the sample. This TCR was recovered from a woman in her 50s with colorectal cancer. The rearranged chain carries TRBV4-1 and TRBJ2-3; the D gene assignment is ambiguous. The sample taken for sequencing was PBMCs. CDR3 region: CASSQTVIDTQYF. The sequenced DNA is TGCGCCAGCAGCCAGACTGTCATCGATACGCAGTATTTT.